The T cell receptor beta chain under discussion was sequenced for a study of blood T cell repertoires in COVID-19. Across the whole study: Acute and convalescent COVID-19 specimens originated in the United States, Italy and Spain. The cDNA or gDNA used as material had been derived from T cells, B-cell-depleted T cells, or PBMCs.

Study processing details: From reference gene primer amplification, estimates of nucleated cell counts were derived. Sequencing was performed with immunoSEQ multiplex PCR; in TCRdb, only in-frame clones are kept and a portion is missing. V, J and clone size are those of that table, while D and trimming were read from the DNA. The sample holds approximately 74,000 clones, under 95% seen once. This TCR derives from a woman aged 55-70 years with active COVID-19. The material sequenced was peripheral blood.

As DNA, the CDR3 is TGTGCCAGCAGTCAAACGGGTACGCAGTATTTT. Translated, it gives CASSQTGTQYF. The V call is TRBV27, the J call TRBJ2-3, with unresolved D. CDR1 and CDR2 from the germline V gene are MNHEY and SMNVEV (reference sequence). V dropped 5 bases and J dropped 8 bases, with 8 bases sitting between them. The CDR3 is 11 residues long.